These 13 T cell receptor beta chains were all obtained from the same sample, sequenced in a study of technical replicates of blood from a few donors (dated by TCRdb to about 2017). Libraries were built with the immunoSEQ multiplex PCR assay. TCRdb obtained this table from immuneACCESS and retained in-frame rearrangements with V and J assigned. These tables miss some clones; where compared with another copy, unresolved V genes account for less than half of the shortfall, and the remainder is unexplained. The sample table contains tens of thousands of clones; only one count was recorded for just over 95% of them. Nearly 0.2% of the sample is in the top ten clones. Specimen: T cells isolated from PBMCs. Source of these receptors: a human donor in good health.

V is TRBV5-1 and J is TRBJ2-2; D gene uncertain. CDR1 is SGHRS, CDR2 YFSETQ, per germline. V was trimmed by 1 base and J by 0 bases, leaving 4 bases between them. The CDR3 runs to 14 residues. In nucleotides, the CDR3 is TGCGCCAGCAGCTTGACGGCGAACACCGGGGAGCTGTTTTTT. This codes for CASSLTANTGELFF.

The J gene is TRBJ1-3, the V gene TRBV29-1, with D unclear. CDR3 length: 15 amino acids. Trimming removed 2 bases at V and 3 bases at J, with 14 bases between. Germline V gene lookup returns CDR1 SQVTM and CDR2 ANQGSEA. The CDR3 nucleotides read TGCAGCGTTGAAATATATTTGGCTGGTGGAAACACCATATATTTT. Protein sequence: CSVEIYLAGGNTIYF.

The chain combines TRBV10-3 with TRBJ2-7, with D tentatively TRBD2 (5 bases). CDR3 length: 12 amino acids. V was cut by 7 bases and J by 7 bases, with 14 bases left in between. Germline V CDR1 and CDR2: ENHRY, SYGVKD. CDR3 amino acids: CAIMTGLGEQYF. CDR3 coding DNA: TGTGCCATCATGACGGGGTTAGGGGAGCAGTACTTC.

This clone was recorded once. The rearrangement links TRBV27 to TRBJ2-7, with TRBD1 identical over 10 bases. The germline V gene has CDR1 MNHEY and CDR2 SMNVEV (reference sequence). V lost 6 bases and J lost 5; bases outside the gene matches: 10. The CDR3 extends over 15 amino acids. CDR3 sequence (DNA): TGTGCCAGCAGCCTCCCCGGGACAGGGGCCAACGAGCAGTACTTC. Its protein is CASSLPGTGANEQYF.

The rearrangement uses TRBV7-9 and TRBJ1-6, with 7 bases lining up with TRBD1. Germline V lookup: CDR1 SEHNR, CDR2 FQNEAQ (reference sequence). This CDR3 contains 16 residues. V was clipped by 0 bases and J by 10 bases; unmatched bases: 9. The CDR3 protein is CASSLAGAGGYSPLHF. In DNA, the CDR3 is TGTGCCAGCAGCTTAGCCGGGGCAGGGGGATACTCACCCCTCCACTTT.

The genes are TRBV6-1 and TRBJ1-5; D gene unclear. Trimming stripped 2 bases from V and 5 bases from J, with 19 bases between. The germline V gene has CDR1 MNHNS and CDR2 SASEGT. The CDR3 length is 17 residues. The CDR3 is CASSESMASHQDQPQHF. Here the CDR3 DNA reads TGTGCCAGCAGTGAATCAATGGCCAGCCACCAGGATCAGCCCCAGCATTTT.

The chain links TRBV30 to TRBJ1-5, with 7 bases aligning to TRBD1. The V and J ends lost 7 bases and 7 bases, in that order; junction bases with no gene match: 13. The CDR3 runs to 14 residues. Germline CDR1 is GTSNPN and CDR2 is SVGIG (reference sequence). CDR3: CASDETGSGQPQHF. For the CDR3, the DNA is TGTGCCTCAGACGAGACAGGGTCAGGGCAGCCCCAGCATTTT.

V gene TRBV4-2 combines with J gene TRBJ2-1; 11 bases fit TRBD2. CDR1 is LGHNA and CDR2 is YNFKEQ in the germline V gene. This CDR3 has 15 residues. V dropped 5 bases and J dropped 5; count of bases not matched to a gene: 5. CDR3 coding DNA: TGTGCCAGCAGCAAACTAGCGGGGGATAACAATGAGCAGTTCTTC. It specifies CASSKLAGDNNEQFF.

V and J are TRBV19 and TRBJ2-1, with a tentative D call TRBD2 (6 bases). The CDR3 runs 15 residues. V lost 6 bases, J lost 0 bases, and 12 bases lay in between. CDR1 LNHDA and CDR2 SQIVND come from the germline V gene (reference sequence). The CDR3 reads CASSSGGSSYNEQFF. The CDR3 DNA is TGTGCCAGTAGCTCCGGGGGAAGCTCCTACAATGAGCAGTTCTTC.

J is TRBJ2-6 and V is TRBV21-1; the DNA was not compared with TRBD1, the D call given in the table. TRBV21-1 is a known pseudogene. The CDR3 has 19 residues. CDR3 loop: CASSKALRTGGAGANVLTF. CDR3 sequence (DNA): TGTGCCAGCAGCAAAGCCCTACGGACAGGGGGCGCTGGGGCCAACGTCCTGACTTTC.

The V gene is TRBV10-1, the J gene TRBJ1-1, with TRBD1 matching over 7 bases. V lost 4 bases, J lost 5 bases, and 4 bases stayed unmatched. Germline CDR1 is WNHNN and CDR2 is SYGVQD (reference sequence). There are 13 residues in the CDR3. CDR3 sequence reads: CASSAGGITEAFF. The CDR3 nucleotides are TGCGCCAGCAGTGCAGGGGGAATTACTGAAGCTTTCTTT.

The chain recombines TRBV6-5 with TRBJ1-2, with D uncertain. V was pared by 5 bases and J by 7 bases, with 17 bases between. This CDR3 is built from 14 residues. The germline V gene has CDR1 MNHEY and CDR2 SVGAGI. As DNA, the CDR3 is TGTGCCAGCAGTCCCCCCGGGGAGGGAGGTGGCTACACCTTC. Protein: CASSPPGEGGGYTF.

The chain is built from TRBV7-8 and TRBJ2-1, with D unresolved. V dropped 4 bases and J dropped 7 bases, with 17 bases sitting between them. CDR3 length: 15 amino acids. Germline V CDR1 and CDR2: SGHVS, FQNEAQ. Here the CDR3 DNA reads TGTGCCAGCAGCTCCACGTTGGGCGTCAGAAATGAGCAGTTCTTC. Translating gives CASSSTLGVRNEQFF.